A single sample gave rise to the 29 T cell receptor beta chains below, sequenced in a study of CD8+CD57+ T cells in acquired aplastic anemia. According to the study, genomic DNA was the template for TCR beta VDJ and CDR3 profiling. TCRdb reprocessed the reads via MiXCR and lists one record per CDR3 protein. This table holds around 400,000 distinct CDR3 sequences, 55% to 75% found once. Source material: sorted CD4+, CD8+, or CD8+CD57+ T cells (not recorded which) from PBMCs. Receptor source: a human donor in good health, serving as a control.

The chain combines TRBV3-2 with TRBJ1-2. TRBV3-2 is listed as a pseudogene. This CDR3 comprises 13 residues. CDR3 sequence (DNA): TGTGCCAGCAGCCAAGATAATGGCGGTGGCTACACCTTC. Translated, it gives CASSQDNGGGYTF.

This clonotype was detected many times. The chain is built from TRBV11-2 and TRBJ2-1; D is possibly TRBD1 (6 bases). Germline CDR1 is SGHAT and CDR2 is FQNNGV. The CDR3 has 15 amino acids. V dropped 5 bases and J dropped 0 bases, with 11 bases sitting between them. This CDR3 reads CASSAGQSSYNEQFF. CDR3 bases: TGTGCCAGCAGCGCAGGACAGAGCTCCTACAATGAGCAGTTCTTC.

The rearrangement links TRBV5-4 to TRBJ2-7; weak D call: TRBD2 (5 bases). Looked up from germline, CDR1 is SGHNT and CDR2 is YYREEE (reference sequence). This CDR3 is built from 16 residues. V was pared by 4 bases and J by 5 bases, with 22 bases between. In DNA, the CDR3 is TGTGCCAGCAGCCCAGCGCAGAACGCGGGTCCTGACGAGCAGTACTTC. Amino acid sequence: CASSPAQNAGPDEQYF.

About this clonotype: A read error may produce the germline difference seen at one junction end. The J gene is TRBJ2-5, the V gene TRBV5-1, with D perhaps matching TRBD1 (5 bases). The better agreement between TRBJ2-7 and the DNA end casts doubt on the J call. This CDR3 is 15 amino acids long. CDR1 is SGHRS and CDR2 is YFSETQ in the germline V gene. The CDR3 bases are TGTGCCAGCAGCCCCGAAGGGGTGGACGACTACGAGCAGTACTTC. This translates into CASSPEGVDDYEQYF.

A remark on this clonotype: The CDR3 does not end in the conserved phenylalanine or tryptophan, so this is likely a read error. The DNA is omitted, as the CDR3 cannot be located on it reliably, and the CDR3 follows TCRdb's listing. The chain is built from TRBV2 and TRBJ1-5; TRBD1 is the table's D call and was not checked against the DNA. With termini counted, the CDR3 has 15 amino acids. CDR1 and CDR2 from the germline V gene are SNHLY and FYNNEI. The CDR3 sequence: CASTMALQANLPQDI.

This clonotype was picked up one time. One end of the junction fails to match germline, which may point to a read error. The V and J genes are TRBV7-6 and TRBJ1-4; D call uncertain. Germline V gene sequence: CDR1 SGHVS, CDR2 FNYEAQ. CDR3 length: 14 amino acids. The CDR3 loop reads CASSLGEANATQTF. In DNA form, the CDR3 reads TGTGCCAGCAGCCTTGGCGAGGCTAACGCTACACAGACTTTT.

This clonotype was counted a single time. It is likely a read error, because the conserved phenylalanine at the end of the CDR3 is missing. The DNA is omitted, as the CDR3 cannot be located on it reliably, and the CDR3 follows TCRdb's listing. The V and J genes are TRBV7-6 and TRBJ1-1. Germline lookup yields CDR1 SGHVS and CDR2 FNYEAQ. The CDR3 is 13 amino acids long, termini counted. This CDR3 reads CASSLPGASTDTQ.

On this clonotype: The junction does not match germline at one end; this may be a read error. This sequence joins TRBV5-4 and TRBJ2-7, with D perhaps TRBD1 (6 bases). Germline V lookup: CDR1 SGHNT, CDR2 YYREEE (reference sequence). CDR3 length: 14 amino acids. The CDR3 sequence is CASSQGDIVYEQYF. CDR3 DNA: TGCGCCAGCAGCCAAGGGGACATAGTCTACGAGCAGTACTTC.

V usage is TRBV5-1 and J usage is TRBJ2-7; weak D call: TRBD2 (6 bases). Trimming cost V 4 bases and J 6 bases, with 32 bases left between them. The CDR3 sequence is 19 residues long. Germline V gene sequence: CDR1 SGHRS, CDR2 YFSETQ. The CDR3 region is CASSPGPGECGRVGCEQYF. The CDR3 bases are TGCGCCAGCAGCCCAGGGCCGGGAGAGTGTGGAAGGGTAGGCTGCGAGCAGTACTTC. Variable domain in full (rest from reference TRBV5-1 and TRBJ2-7): KAGVTQTPRYLIKTRGQQVTLSCSPISGHRSVSWYQQTPGQGLQFLFEYFSETQRNKGNFPGRFSGRQFSNSRSEMNVSTLELGDSALYLCASSPGPGECGRVGCEQYFGPGTRLTVT.

This clonotype was found many times. V gene TRBV27 combines with J gene TRBJ2-1; 8 bases match TRBD2. J was trimmed by 0 bases and V by 7 bases; bases with no gene match: 8. The CDR3 length is 16 residues. CDR1 and CDR2 (germline): MNHEY, SMNVEV (reference sequence). The CDR3 is CASKVGGGPSYNEQFF. The CDR3 coding sequence is TGTGCCAGCAAGGTTGGCGGGGGGCCCTCCTACAATGAGCAGTTCTTC.

This clonotype showed up many times. This chain connects TRBV12-3 or TRBV12-4 to TRBJ2-3; 12 positions agree with TRBD2. Trimming at V came to 6 bases and at J to 4 bases, leaving 5 bases not matched to a gene. The CDR3 spans 15 residues. For the CDR3, the DNA is TGTGCCAGCAGCTTGACTAGCGGGGGCGCAGATACGCAGTATTTT. Encoded protein: CASSLTSGGADTQYF.

Worth noting for this clonotype: One end of the junction varies from germline; a read error may be responsible. The rearrangement uses TRBV5-8 and TRBJ2-5; TRBD2 is a possible D gene (5 bases). The CDR3 runs 15 residues. CDR1 and CDR2 from the germline V gene are SGHTS and YDEGEE. CDR3 protein: CASSSQRAAQETQYF. The CDR3 DNA reads as TGCGCCAGCAGCTCGCAGCGAGCGGCCCAAGAGACCCAGTACTTC.

Worth noting for this clonotype: Given a much more abundant clone one base away, this may be a read error. This chain connects TRBV6-1 to TRBJ1-3; no definite D call. Germline assignment: CDR1 MNHNS and CDR2 SASEGT. CDR3 size: 14 residues. This CDR3 is CASKTVPPGNTVYF. In nucleotides, the CDR3 is TGTGCCAGCAAGACGGTTCCCCCTGGAAACACCGTATATTTT.

This chain uses TRBV7-8 with TRBJ2-1, with 8 bases matching TRBD1. Trimming cost V 5 bases and J 16 bases; bases outside gene matches: 19. CDR1 and CDR2 (germline): SGHVS, FQNEAQ. This CDR3 comprises 15 residues. The CDR3 DNA reads as TGTGCCAGCAGCCGGACAGGGACCGAGACCCAGGACTTCTTCTTC. Its translation: CASSRTGTETQDFFF.

About this clonotype: A junction end diverges from the germline sequence, so it may reflect a read error. The V and J genes are TRBV2 and TRBJ2-1; the match to TRBD1 covers 9 bases. The CDR3 extends over 15 amino acids. Germline loops: CDR1 SNHLY, CDR2 FYNNEI. CDR3 DNA: TGTGCCAGCAGCGAAGCGACAGGGGGTTACAATGAGCAGTTCTTC. Protein product: CASSEATGGYNEQFF.

This clonotype was seen ten or more times. The chain is built from TRBV20-1 and TRBJ1-6; no clear D gene. Germline-derived CDR1 and CDR2 are DFQATT and SNEGSKA (reference sequence). V was shortened by 1 base and J by 3 bases, with 10 bases between the two germline ends. This CDR3 spans 15 amino acids. This chain's CDR3 is CSARGGTVYNSPLHF. The CDR3 DNA reads as TGCAGTGCTAGAGGAGGAACAGTCTATAATTCACCCCTCCACTTT.

In the case of this clonotype: The CDR3 ends on some other residue instead of the conserved phenylalanine or tryptophan, so this is likely a read error. The limits of the CDR3 on the DNA are not certain, so only TCRdb's listed CDR3 is given. The chain recombines TRBV7-3 with TRBJ1-2. Germline CDR1 is SGHTA and CDR2 is FQGTGA. Termini included, the CDR3 measures 13 amino acids. CDR3 loop: CASSLTHQTSGPT.

About this clonotype: A read error is possible here, since a much larger clone lies one base away. The chain uses TRBV9 and TRBJ1-1; D perhaps matches TRBD1 (6 bases). This CDR3 region has 14 residues. The germline V gene has CDR1 SGDLS and CDR2 YYNGEE. In DNA, the CDR3 is TGTGCCGGCAGCGCCAGAGGGGGGTTCACTGAAGCTTTCTTT. This translates into CAGSARGGFTEAFF.

J is TRBJ1-2 and V is TRBV20-1; D ambiguous. The CDR3 is 12 residues long. CDR1 and CDR2 from the germline V gene are DFQATT and SNEGSKA (reference sequence). The CDR3 bases are TGCAGCGTCGACGACCGAGCCAGTGGCTACACCTTC. Residues: CSVDDRASGYTF.

The V call is TRBV19, the J call TRBJ1-1; D gene ambiguous. Trimming stripped 4 bases from V and 4 bases from J, with 13 bases between. CDR1 is LNHDA and CDR2 is SQIVND in the germline V gene (reference sequence). The CDR3 length is 14 residues. The CDR3 loop is CASSTIYGVTEAFF. Here the CDR3 DNA reads TGTGCCAGTAGTACGATTTACGGGGTCACTGAAGCTTTCTTT.

There are a few counts of this clonotype. No DNA is shown, since the ends of the CDR3 on it are uncertain; the CDR3 is the one TCRdb lists. V is TRBV20-1 and J is TRBJ1-5; TRBD1, the table's D call, lacks a check against the DNA. Termini included, the CDR3 measures 14 amino acids. The germline V gene has CDR1 DFQATT and CDR2 SNEGSKA (reference sequence). CDR3 protein: CSARDVGGGTYEHF.

The rearrangement joins TRBV19 to TRBJ1-2; the D gene could be TRBD1 or TRBD2 (6 bases each). The J call may be in error: the DNA end matches TRBJ2-2 better. The CDR3 length is 15 residues. CDR1 and CDR2 from the germline V gene are LNHDA and SQIVND (reference sequence). The DNA of the CDR3 is TGTGCCAGCAACTTACAGGGATCAGACACCGGGGGCCTGTTTTTT. Translating gives CASNLQGSDTGGLFF.

The CDR3 loop reads CASRSDRTNEKLFF. CDR3 sequence (DNA): TGTGCCAGCAGGTCAGACAGGACTAATGAAAAACTGTTTTTT. The chain links TRBV12-3 or TRBV12-4 to TRBJ1-4; D perhaps matches TRBD1 (6 bases). V dropped 6 bases and J dropped 2 bases, with 10 bases sitting between them. CDR3 length equals 14 residues.

This chain links TRBV6-5 with TRBJ2-3; perhaps TRBD2 as D (5 bases). The CDR3 is 13 residues long. The V end lost 7 bases, the J end lost 4 bases, and 12 bases lay between the germline ends. Looked up from germline, CDR1 is MNHEY and CDR2 is SVGAGI. The DNA for the CDR3 is TGTGCCAGCAACCCGGACTCGTCAGATACGCAGTATTTT. Amino acids: CASNPDSSDTQYF.

The chain recombines TRBV7-2 with TRBJ1-6; 9 bases align to TRBD1. J lost 9 bases, V lost 3 bases, and 12 bases had no gene match. Germline CDR1 and CDR2: SGHTA and FQGNSA. The CDR3 extends over 17 amino acids. This chain's CDR3 is CASSLGITGGIGSPLHF. The CDR3 nucleotides are TGTGCCAGCAGCTTGGGTATAACAGGGGGCATAGGTTCACCCCTCCACTTT. The full variable domain, with the rest looked up from reference TRBV7-2 and TRBJ1-6, is GAGVSQSPSNKVTEKGKDVELRCDPISGHTALYWYRQSLGQGLEFLIYFQGNSAPDKSGLPSDRFSAERTGGSVSTLTIQRTQQEDSAVYLCASSLGITGGIGSPLHFGNGTRLTVT.

This clonotype came up many times. This chain connects TRBV7-7 to TRBJ2-5, with D unresolved. CDR1 is SSHAT and CDR2 is FNYEAQ in the germline V gene (reference sequence). This CDR3 spans 12 amino acids. V gave up 2 bases and J gave up 3 bases, with 4 bases separating them. CDR3 DNA sequence: TGTGCCAGCAGCTTAATTGAAGAGACCCAGTACTTC. Protein sequence: CASSLIEETQYF.

This clonotype was seen many times. This rearrangement joins TRBV25-1 to TRBJ1-2; 8 positions match TRBD1. Germline CDR1 MGHDK, CDR2 SYGVNS. This CDR3 spans 14 amino acids. The V segment lost 3 bases and the J segment 5 bases; nucleotides outside the gene matches: 5. The CDR3 coding sequence is TGTGCCAGCAGTGAGCACAGGGGGAATTATGGCTACACCTTC. Its translation: CASSEHRGNYGYTF.

V gene TRBV7-2 combines with J gene TRBJ1-6, with D possibly TRBD1 on 5 matching bases. V shed 6 bases and J shed 13 bases, with 19 bases lying between them. Germline V CDR1 and CDR2: SGHTA, FQGNSA. This CDR3 region has 14 residues. CDR3 protein: CASSPRTYNEPLHF. In DNA form, the CDR3 reads TGTGCCAGCAGTCCCAGGACATATAACGAGCCCCTCCACTTT.

This sequence joins TRBV11-2 and TRBJ1-5; D not certain. The CDR3 runs to 13 residues. CDR1 SGHAT and CDR2 FQNNGV come from the germline V gene. V dropped 4 bases and J dropped 12 bases, with 16 bases sitting between them. CDR3 sequence (DNA): TGTGCCAGCAGCTCGGACGGGATGTGGTTCCAGCATTTT. This encodes CASSSDGMWFQHF.